This TCR beta chain was identified during a study of human T cells and chemical hapten exposure. Overall study: In the sensitization step, 2% DPC was placed on about 2 cm by about 2 cm of upper inner arm skin.

In this sample, this clonotype turned up many times. TCRdb re-analysed the RACE reads in MiXCR, keeping a single row per CDR3 protein. The repertoire consists of 55,000 to 75,000 distinct CDR3 sequences, with roughly 6.7% occurring once and the leading ten covering approximately 1.6%. Regarding time point: pre-sensitization, week 0. Treatment indicated: therapeutic diphenylcyclopropenone sensitization with weekly scalp DPC. This material consisted of whole blood, taken in connection with sensitization to the hapten diphenylcyclopropenone (DPC). The source of this sequence is a woman in her twenties or thirties with alopecia areata. Some clones in this sample may be carry-over from other donors' samples.

CDR3 bases: TGCAGCGTTGCCTACGGACAGGGCCCCTACGAGCAGTACTTC. This encodes CSVAYGQGPYEQYF. The V and J genes are TRBV29-1 and TRBJ2-7; 8 bases map to TRBD1. With V trimmed by 4 bases and J by 2 bases, 7 bases remained unmatched. This CDR3 has 14 amino acids. Germline values: CDR1 SQVTM, CDR2 ANQGSEA.